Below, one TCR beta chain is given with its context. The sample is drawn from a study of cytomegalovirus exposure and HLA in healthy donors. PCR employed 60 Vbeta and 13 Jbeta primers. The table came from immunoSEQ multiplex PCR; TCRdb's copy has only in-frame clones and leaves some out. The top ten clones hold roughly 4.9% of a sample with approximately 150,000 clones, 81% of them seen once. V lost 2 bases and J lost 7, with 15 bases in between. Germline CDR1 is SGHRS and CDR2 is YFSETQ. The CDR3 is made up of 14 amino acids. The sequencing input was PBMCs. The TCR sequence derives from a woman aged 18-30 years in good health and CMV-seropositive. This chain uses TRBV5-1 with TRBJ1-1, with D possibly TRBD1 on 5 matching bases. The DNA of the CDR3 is TGCGCCAGCAGCTTAGCGGAGGGCAGGGATGAAGCTTTCTTT. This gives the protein CASSLAEGRDEAFF. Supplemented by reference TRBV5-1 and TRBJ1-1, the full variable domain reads KAGVTQTPRYLIKTRGQQVTLSCSPISGHRSVSWYQQTPGQGLQFLFEYFSETQRNKGNFPGRFSGRQFSNSRSEMNVSTLELGDSALYLCASSLAEGRDEAFFGQGTRLTVV.